This TCR beta chain was captured by sequencing in a study of CXCR3-negative and CXCR3-positive naive CD8 T cells. Findings and limits, study-wide: Hydrophobicity was higher for TRB CDR3s found in CXCR3-positive naive cells than in CXCR3-negative naive cells. Memory, not naive, CXCR3-negative and CXCR3-positive cells differed in TRBV-TRBJ usage.

Germline V CDR1 and CDR2: SGHAT, FQNNGV. The CDR3 contains 15 residues. UMI labels and 5' RACE were used to prepare the TRB cDNA libraries. From the 5' RACE reads, TCRdb lists one entry per CDR3 protein and no DNA. The sample includes around 140,000 distinct CDR3 sequences. For this clonotype: No antigen is known for it.

The sample comprised naive CXCR3+ CD8+ T cells from blood. Subset given: CD45RO-CCR7+CD27+CD95- naive CD8+ T cells expressing CXCR3 (TNR3+). The receptor's source is a human donor in good health. Some clones in this sample may be carry-over from other donors' samples. The rearrangement joins TRBV11-2 to TRBJ2-1; TCRdb outputs TRBD2, but without DNA this stays unchecked. CDR3 residues: CASSLRGRALDEQFF.